This TCR beta chain was recovered during a study of T-cell reconstitution after alpha-beta-depleted transplantation in children. General study findings and limits: In patients about two months after transplant, alpha-beta T cells reportedly arose from several hundred expanded graft clones. Diversity of TCRbeta at day 60 was high in some patients, arising from surviving recipient T cells and thymic progenitors. Newly produced T cells mostly provided counts and TCRbeta diversity after one year, as hyperexpanded clones declined.

CDR3 length: 15 amino acids. Trimming stripped 5 bases from V and 4 bases from J, with 16 bases between. Germline CDR1 is SEHNR and CDR2 is FQNEAQ (reference sequence). TCRbeta library preparation incorporated unique molecular identifiers. MiXCR, applied by TCRdb to the PCR reads, yields one record per CDR3 protein. The table shows 90,000 to 100,000 distinct CDR3 sequences, with about 25% occurring only once. Concerning this clonotype: What it binds is not known.

The chain is built from TRBV7-9 and TRBJ2-3; D gene ambiguous. The TCR comes from a boy younger than 10 with acute lymphoblastic leukemia, due to receive a stem cell transplant. Sequenced material: PBMCs, taken before TCRalphabeta/CD19-depleted stem cell transplant. The CDR3 reads CASSPPVPRADTQYF. CDR3 bases: TGTGCCAGCAGCCCGCCCGTCCCGAGAGCAGATACGCAGTATTTT.